This T cell receptor beta chain was profiled in a study of cytomegalovirus exposure and HLA in healthy donors. 13 Jbeta primers and 60 Vbeta primers were used for the PCR. Under the authors' procedure: Approximately 83 million unique TCR beta chains, roughly 10 million shared, were counted in a later analysis. TCRdb's table, derived via immunoSEQ multiplex PCR, lists solely in-frame clones and lacks some. V and J calls and clone size come straight from that table; D and trimming were deduced from the DNA. The sample lists about 240,000 clones; 82% were seen once. The CDR3 spans 14 residues. Germline-derived CDR1 and CDR2 are MNHNY and SVGAGI (reference sequence). V lost 6 bases to trimming and J lost 6 bases; unmatched junction nucleotides: 4. Study observations and caveats: Analyses of presence and absence presupposed an approximately uniform sequencing depth across donors. A later analysis reportedly found fewer N-insertions in an Asian-associated ancestry cluster than the roughly 670-donor mean.

Concerning this clone: Its matching antigen is unknown.

The rearrangement joins TRBV6-6 to TRBJ1-6, with 8 positions matching TRBD1. This clonotype originated in a woman between 35 and 50 years old in good health and CMV-seropositive. The specimen sequenced was PBMCs. CDR3 sequence (DNA): TGTGCCAGCAGCGAAGACAGGGGTAATTCACCCCTCCACTTT. Its protein is CASSEDRGNSPLHF.